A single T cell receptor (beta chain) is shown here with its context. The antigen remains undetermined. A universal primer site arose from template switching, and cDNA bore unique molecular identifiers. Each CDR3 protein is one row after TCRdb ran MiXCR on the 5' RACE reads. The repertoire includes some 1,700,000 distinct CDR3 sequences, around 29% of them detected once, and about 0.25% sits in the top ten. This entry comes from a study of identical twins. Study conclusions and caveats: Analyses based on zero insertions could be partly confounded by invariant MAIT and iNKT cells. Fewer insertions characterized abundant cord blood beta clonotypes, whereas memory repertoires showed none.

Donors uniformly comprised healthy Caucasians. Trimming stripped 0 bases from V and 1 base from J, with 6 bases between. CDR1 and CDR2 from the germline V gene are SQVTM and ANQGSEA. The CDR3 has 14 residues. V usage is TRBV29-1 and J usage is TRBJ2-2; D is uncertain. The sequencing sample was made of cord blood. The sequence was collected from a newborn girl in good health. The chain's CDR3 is CSVEEDWNTGELFF. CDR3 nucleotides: TGCAGCGTTGAAGAGGATTGGAACACCGGGGAGCTGTTTTTT.